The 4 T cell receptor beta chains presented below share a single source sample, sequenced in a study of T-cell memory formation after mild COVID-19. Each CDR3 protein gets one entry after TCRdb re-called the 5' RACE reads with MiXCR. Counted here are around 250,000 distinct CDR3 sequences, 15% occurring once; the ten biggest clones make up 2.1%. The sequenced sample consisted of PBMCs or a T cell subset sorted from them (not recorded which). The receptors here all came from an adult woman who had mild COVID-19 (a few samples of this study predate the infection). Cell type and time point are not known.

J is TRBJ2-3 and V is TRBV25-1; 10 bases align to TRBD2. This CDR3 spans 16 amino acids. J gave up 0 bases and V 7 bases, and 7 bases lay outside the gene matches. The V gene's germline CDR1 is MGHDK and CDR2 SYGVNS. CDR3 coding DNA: TGTGCCAGCAAAGGAGCGGGAGGGACTAGCACAGATACGCAGTATTTT. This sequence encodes CASKGAGGTSTDTQYF.

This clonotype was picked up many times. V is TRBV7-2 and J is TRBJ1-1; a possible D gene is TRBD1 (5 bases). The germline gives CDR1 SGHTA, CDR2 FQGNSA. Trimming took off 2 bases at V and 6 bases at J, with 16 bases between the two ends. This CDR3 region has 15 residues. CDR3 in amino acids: CASSLMSWGKPEAFF. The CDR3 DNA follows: TGTGCCAGCAGCTTAATGTCCTGGGGGAAACCTGAAGCTTTCTTT.

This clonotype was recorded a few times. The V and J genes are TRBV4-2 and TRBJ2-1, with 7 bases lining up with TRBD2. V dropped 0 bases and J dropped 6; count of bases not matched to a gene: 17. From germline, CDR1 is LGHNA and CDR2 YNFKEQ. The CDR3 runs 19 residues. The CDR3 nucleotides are TGTGCCAGCAGCCAAGATTTTGGAGGGAGGGACCGTTGGGTCAATGAGCAGTTCTTC. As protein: CASSQDFGGRDRWVNEQFF.

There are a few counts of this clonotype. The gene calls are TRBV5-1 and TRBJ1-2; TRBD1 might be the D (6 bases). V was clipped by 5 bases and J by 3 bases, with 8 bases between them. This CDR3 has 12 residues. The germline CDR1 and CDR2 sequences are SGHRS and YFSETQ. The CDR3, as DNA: TGCGCCAGCAGAGGGGGGGACTATGGCTACACCTTC. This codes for CASRGGDYGYTF.